Each of the 12 T cell receptor beta chains below was sequenced from the same sample in a study of blood T cells in healthy people across ages. Primed by a sample-barcoded 5' primer and a J-beta primer mix, a second PCR proceeded for 7 to 11 cycles. TCRdb analysed the 5' RACE reads with MiXCR anew, one entry per CDR3 protein. The table shows approximately 1.5 million distinct CDR3 sequences, with 30% to 40% occurring only once. The sequencing input was blood. These receptor sequences come from a woman aged 25 to 39 in good health.

This clonotype was counted a single time. J is TRBJ2-1 and V is TRBV30, with 8 bases that match TRBD2. Germline loops: CDR1 GTSNPN, CDR2 SVGIG (reference sequence). This CDR3 spans 14 amino acids. V lost 2 bases to trimming and J lost 7 bases; unmatched junction nucleotides: 7. This CDR3 is CAWSRGGAGNEQFF. In nucleotides, the CDR3 is TGTGCCTGGAGTCGGGGGGGCGCAGGGAATGAGCAGTTCTTC.

As concerns this clonotype: It may be a read error: a sequence one base away is much more abundant. The rearrangement joins TRBV29-1 to TRBJ2-5; 12 nucleotides match TRBD2. CDR3 length: 14 amino acids. V trimming: 8 bases; J trimming: 11 bases; junction bases outside the gene matches: 15. The germline gives CDR1 SQVTM, CDR2 ANQGSEA. The CDR3 DNA reads TGCAGCTCAACCATCGGACTAGCGGGATATGAGCAGTACTTC. Protein product: CSSTIGLAGYEQYF.

The chain uses TRBV30 and TRBJ2-3; the match to TRBD2 covers 8 bases. Germline assignment: CDR1 GTSNPN and CDR2 SVGIG (reference sequence). CDR3 length equals 16 residues. The V segment lost 0 bases and the J segment 2 bases; nucleotides outside the gene matches: 7. The CDR3 protein is CAWSVRLAGDTDTQYF. The CDR3 bases are TGTGCCTGGAGTGTACGGCTAGCGGGCGACACAGATACGCAGTATTTT.

The chain carries TRBV5-1 and TRBJ2-1, with D maybe TRBD2 (5 bases). Trimming took 0 bases from V and 4 from J, leaving 11 bases between them. Germline assignment: CDR1 SGHRS and CDR2 YFSETQ. This CDR3 has 15 residues. The CDR3 is CASSLELADYNEQFF. The CDR3 nucleotides are TGCGCCAGCAGCTTGGAGCTAGCCGATTACAATGAGCAGTTCTTC.

J is TRBJ2-7 and V is TRBV15, with 12 nucleotides matching TRBD2. The V and J ends lost 1 base and 2 bases, in that order; junction bases with no gene match: 0. Per the germline V gene, CDR1 is LNHNV and CDR2 is YYDKDF (reference sequence). The CDR3 runs to 15 residues. In DNA form, the CDR3 reads TGTGCCACCAGCAGAGCTAGCGGGGGGGCCTACGAGCAGTACTTC. Its protein product is CATSRASGGAYEQYF.

The genes are TRBV28 and TRBJ2-7; D tentatively fits TRBD1 or TRBD2 (5 bases each). CDR3 length equals 16 residues. CDR1 and CDR2 from the germline V gene are MDHEN and SYDVKM. The germline V and J ends were trimmed by 6 bases and 2 bases, with 20 bases remaining between them. CDR3 sequence reads: CASSPFRGRSTYEQYF. The CDR3 DNA is TGTGCCAGCAGCCCATTTCGGGGACGGTCGACCTACGAGCAGTACTTC. The full variable domain, completed using reference TRBV28 and TRBJ2-7, is DVKVTQSSRYLVKRTGEKVFLECVQDMDHENMFWYRQDPGLGLRLIYFSYDVKMKEKGDIPEGYSVSREKKERFSLILESASTNQTSMYLCASSPFRGRSTYEQYFGPGTRLTVT.

This clonotype was recorded many times. The chain combines TRBV18 with TRBJ1-2; TRBD1 might be the D (5 bases). Germline values: CDR1 KGHSH, CDR2 LQKENI. Trimming stripped 0 bases from V and 5 bases from J, with 16 bases between. This CDR3 contains 16 residues. CDR3 in amino acids: CASSPPMEPQGYGYTF. The DNA of the CDR3 is TGTGCCAGCTCACCACCGATGGAACCGCAGGGATATGGCTACACCTTC.

This clonotype was observed many times. The chain employs TRBV20-1 and TRBJ2-7; 14 bases fit TRBD2. Germline assignment: CDR1 DFQATT and CDR2 SNEGSKA (reference sequence). The CDR3 has 14 residues. The junction had 3 bases not matched to a gene; V was cut back by 3 bases and J by 5 bases. The CDR3 DNA reads TGCAGTGCTAGGGGACTAGCGGGAGCGAACGAGCAGTACTTC. Its translation: CSARGLAGANEQYF.

Only a few counts were recorded for this clonotype. The chain carries TRBV20-1 and TRBJ2-5; TRBD2 matches 9 bases. CDR3 length: 15 amino acids. V was pared by 1 base and J by 0 bases, with 3 bases of the junction left unmatched. Per the germline V gene, CDR1 is DFQATT and CDR2 is SNEGSKA (reference sequence). The CDR3 DNA reads as TGCAGTGCTAGAGTGCTAGCGGGGTACCAAGAGACCCAGTACTTC. Protein sequence: CSARVLAGYQETQYF.

V and J are TRBV5-5 and TRBJ2-2; perhaps TRBD2 as D (6 bases). The CDR3 length is 16 residues. Germline CDR1 reads SGHKS; CDR2 reads YYEKEE (reference sequence). Trimming stripped 3 bases from V and 6 bases from J, with 18 bases between. This chain's CDR3 is CASSSDGTPLAGELFF. CDR3 nucleotide sequence: TGTGCCAGCAGCTCCGATGGGACTCCCTTGGCCGGGGAGCTGTTTTTT.

This clonotype was counted between two and nine times. V and J are TRBV28 and TRBJ2-2; 12 bases are a match to TRBD2. The germline V gene encodes CDR1 MDHEN and CDR2 SYDVKM. The CDR3 contains 19 residues. J was trimmed by 1 base and V by 7 bases; bases with no gene match: 13. CDR3: CASTVYSLAGGRNTGELFF. For the CDR3, the DNA is TGTGCCAGCACAGTTTATAGCCTAGCGGGAGGGAGGAACACCGGGGAGCTGTTTTTT. The complete variable domain, with remaining parts taken from reference TRBV28 and TRBJ2-2, reads DVKVTQSSRYLVKRTGEKVFLECVQDMDHENMFWYRQDPGLGLRLIYFSYDVKMKEKGDIPEGYSVSREKKERFSLILESASTNQTSMYLCASTVYSLAGGRNTGELFFGEGSRLTVL.

The V gene is TRBV7-6, the J gene TRBJ2-7, with D tentatively TRBD1 (7 bases). This CDR3 is built from 14 residues. Per the germline V gene, CDR1 is SGHVS and CDR2 is FNYEAQ. Trimming stripped 5 bases from V and 5 bases from J, with 16 bases between. The CDR3 reads CASSPGGLGDEQYF. The CDR3, as DNA: TGTGCCAGCAGCCCAGGGGGGCTAGGAGACGAGCAGTACTTC.